Detailed here is one TCR beta chain. As yet, its antigen is unknown. Sequencing used immunoSEQ multiplex PCR; TCRdb keeps in-frame clones, though not all of them. The table lists 65,000 to 70,000 clones, 79% of them singletons, with approximately 9.3% in the top ten. This CDR3 is built from 15 residues. This record belongs to a study of radiotherapy plus CTLA-4 blockade in lung cancer. At the level of the study: Among all patients, about 19% showed objective responses, while more than 25% had disease control. Study-level findings and limits: Interferon-beta, together with early blood T cell clone dynamics, reportedly best predicted response.

Patients had chemo-refractory metastatic non-small-cell lung cancer and received focal radiation plus CTLA-4 blockade that used ipilimumab. Sequencing used peripheral blood, obtained from a patient treated with radiotherapy plus ipilimumab. The TCR originated in a human donor with non-small cell lung cancer who had a complete response to radiotherapy plus ipilimumab. The chain carries TRBV21-1 and TRBJ2-1; no DNA check was done on the table's D call, TRBD2. TRBV21-1 is listed as a pseudogene. The CDR3 sequence: CASSRTSGSYNEQFF. DNA of the CDR3: TGTGCCAGCTCCCGGACTAGCGGGAGTTACAATGAGCAGTTCTTC.